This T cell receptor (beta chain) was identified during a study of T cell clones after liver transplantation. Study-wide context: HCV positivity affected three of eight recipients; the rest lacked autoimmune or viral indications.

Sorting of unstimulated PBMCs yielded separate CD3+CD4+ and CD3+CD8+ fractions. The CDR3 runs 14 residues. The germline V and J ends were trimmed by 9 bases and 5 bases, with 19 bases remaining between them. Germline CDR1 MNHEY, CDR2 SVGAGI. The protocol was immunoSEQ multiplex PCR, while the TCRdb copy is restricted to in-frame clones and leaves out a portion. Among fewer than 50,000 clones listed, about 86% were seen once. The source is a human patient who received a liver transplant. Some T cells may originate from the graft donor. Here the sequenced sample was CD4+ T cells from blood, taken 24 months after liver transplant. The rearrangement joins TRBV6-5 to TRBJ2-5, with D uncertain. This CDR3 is CASREDGVKETQYF. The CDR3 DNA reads TGTGCCAGTCGAGAAGATGGGGTAAAGGAGACCCAGTACTTC.